The 25 T cell receptor beta chains presented below share a single source sample, sequenced in a study of shared clonotypes between healthy human individuals. The assay was immunoSEQ multiplex PCR, and TCRdb's table has in-frame clones only and misses some. The data hold under 1 million clones, with 90% to 98% observed a single time. Positively selected for CCR7, the CD45RO-negative cells used as naive CD8 cells excluded terminally differentiated effector memory CD45RA+ cells. Sequences were obtained from naive CD8+ T cells sorted from blood. All receptors derive from a man under 40 in good health.

This chain connects TRBV16 to TRBJ2-7; D not certain. This CDR3 has 13 amino acids. The germline V and J ends were trimmed by 1 base and 4 bases, with 8 bases remaining between them. Looked up from germline, CDR1 is KGHSY and CDR2 is FQNENV. CDR3 residues: CASSQLAVYEQYF. CDR3 sequence (DNA): TGTGCCAGCAGCCAATTAGCAGTTTACGAGCAGTACTTC.

V usage is TRBV28 and J usage is TRBJ2-7, with D tentatively TRBD2 (6 bases). V lost 11 bases and J lost 3, with 23 bases in between. This CDR3 is built from 15 residues. Germline lookup yields CDR1 MDHEN and CDR2 SYDVKM. CDR3 DNA: TGTGCCGGGGCCCCCTCGTGGGGAGGCCACTACGAGCAGTACTTC. It encodes CAGAPSWGGHYEQYF.

The chain links TRBV6-5 to TRBJ2-1; D unresolved. CDR1 is MNHEY, CDR2 SVGAGI, per germline. The CDR3 is 12 residues long. V lost 7 bases to trimming and J lost 8 bases, with 12 bases between them. CDR3 residues: CASTGVGDEQFF. The CDR3 nucleotides are TGTGCCAGCACTGGGGTTGGGGATGAGCAGTTCTTC.

The rearrangement uses TRBV28 and TRBJ2-7, with D possibly matching TRBD2 (5 bases). The CDR3 has 15 residues. Germline lookup yields CDR1 MDHEN and CDR2 SYDVKM. The V and J ends lost 3 bases and 1 base respectively, with 13 bases between them. CDR3 sequence (DNA): TGTGCCAGCAGTTTTTTGAGGGTTGGTTCCTACGAGCAGTACTTC. Its translation: CASSFLRVGSYEQYF.

The rearrangement joins TRBV11-3 to TRBJ2-1, with D uncertain. Per germline, CDR1 SGHNT and CDR2 YENEEA. V gave up 5 bases and J gave up 6 bases, with 8 bases separating them. The CDR3 sequence is 12 residues long. CDR3 protein: CASSQTVNEQFF. CDR3 DNA sequence: TGTGCCAGCAGCCAGACTGTCAATGAGCAGTTCTTC.

The J gene is TRBJ2-5, the V gene TRBV11-2; D perhaps matches TRBD1 (6 bases). There are 12 residues in the CDR3. The ends were cut back, 0 bases at V and 14 bases at J, with 13 bases in the middle. Per germline, CDR1 SGHAT and CDR2 FQNNGV. The CDR3 nucleotides read TGTGCCAGCAGCTTAGATCAGGCGGACAGCTACTTC. Encoded protein: CASSLDQADSYF.

The rearrangement uses TRBV29-1 and TRBJ2-3; possibly TRBD1 or TRBD2 for D (5 bases each). Trimming cost V 7 bases and J 4 bases, with 15 bases left between them. The length of the CDR3 is 13 residues. CDR1 is SQVTM and CDR2 is ANQGSEA in the germline V gene. The CDR3 DNA sequence: TGCAGCGCAGGGAGTTCGGTGGCAGATACGCAGTATTTT. This translates into CSAGSSVADTQYF.

The chain couples TRBV10-3 to TRBJ2-1, with TRBD2 matching 8 bases. Germline CDR1 and CDR2: ENHRY and SYGVKD. CDR3 size: 15 residues. Germline trimming cut 2 bases from V and 3 bases from J; bases unmatched to any gene: 3. CDR3 nucleotides: TGTGCCATCAGTGAGACTAGCGGTAACTACAATGAGCAGTTCTTC. Protein sequence: CAISETSGNYNEQFF.

This chain joins TRBV21-1 and TRBJ2-1; the DNA was not used to check the table's D call, TRBD2. TRBV21-1 counts as a pseudogene. The CDR3 is made up of 18 amino acids. The CDR3 DNA sequence: TGTGCCAGCAGCAAAAACCCAACTAGCGGGAGCCCCTACAATGAGCAGTTCTTC. This encodes CASSKNPTSGSPYNEQFF.

This chain joins TRBV6-5 and TRBJ2-3; unclear D gene. V was pared by 2 bases and J by 4 bases, with 7 bases between. The CDR3 totals 13 residues. Germline V gene sequence: CDR1 MNHEY, CDR2 SVGAGI. CDR3 sequence reads: CASSYGSPDTQYF. The CDR3 DNA follows: TGTGCCAGCAGTTACGGCAGCCCAGATACGCAGTATTTT.

The CDR3 DNA reads as TGTGCCACCCAGGGGGCGGGAGAGACCCAGTACTTC. Protein product: CATQGAGETQYF. This chain joins TRBV27 and TRBJ2-5, with 8 bases aligning to TRBD1. The CDR3 totals 12 residues. The germline CDR1 and CDR2 sequences are MNHEY and SMNVEV (reference sequence). Losses at the gene ends were 10 bases for V and 4 bases for J; bases not matched to a gene: 5.

The V call is TRBV29-1, the J call TRBJ2-2; D may be TRBD2 (5 bases). The germline V gene has CDR1 SQVTM and CDR2 ANQGSEA. CDR3 length equals 12 residues. V lost 4 bases and J 5 bases, leaving 8 bases between the germline ends. The CDR3 loop is CSVASLTGELFF. For the CDR3, the DNA is TGCAGCGTTGCTAGCCTAACCGGGGAGCTGTTTTTT.

The rearrangement uses TRBV28 and TRBJ1-2, with D maybe TRBD1 (5 bases). The V gene lost 5 bases and the J gene lost 8 bases, with 12 bases spanning the gap. CDR3 length: 12 amino acids. Germline V gives CDR1 MDHEN, CDR2 SYDVKM. The CDR3 DNA is TGTGCCAGCAGTGCCTACTCAGGGGGCTACACCTTC. It encodes CASSAYSGGYTF.

The chain joins TRBV9 to TRBJ2-1; D is undetermined. V was trimmed by 3 bases and J by 10 bases, leaving 14 bases between them. The CDR3 is made up of 13 amino acids. CDR1 SGDLS and CDR2 YYNGEE come from the germline V gene. The CDR3 protein is CASSASLREEQFF. Written as DNA, the CDR3 is TGTGCCAGCAGCGCCTCCCTCCGAGAGGAGCAGTTCTTC.

This CDR3 is CASSLVLAGVGETQYF. The DNA of the CDR3 is TGTGCCAGCAGCTTAGTACTAGCGGGAGTTGGAGAGACCCAGTACTTC. This chain connects TRBV7-9 to TRBJ2-5; TRBD2 aligns across 11 bases. The V gene's germline CDR1 is SEHNR and CDR2 FQNEAQ (reference sequence). This CDR3 region has 16 residues. V shed 1 base and J 4 bases; nucleotides not matched to a gene: 5.

This chain uses TRBV7-8 with TRBJ1-2; 9 nucleotides agree with TRBD1. Per germline, CDR1 SGHVS and CDR2 FQNEAQ. This CDR3 spans 16 amino acids. Losses at the gene ends were 0 bases for V and 6 bases for J; bases not matched to a gene: 8. CDR3 residues: CASSLAQVGQGNGYTF. The CDR3 DNA reads TGTGCCAGCAGCTTAGCGCAAGTTGGACAGGGGAATGGCTACACCTTC.

The chain joins TRBV2 to TRBJ2-7; 11 bases line up with TRBD2. This CDR3 has 14 amino acids. In germline, CDR1 is SNHLY, CDR2 FYNNEI. V lost 6 bases to trimming and J lost 2 bases; unmatched junction nucleotides: 3. The CDR3 nucleotides read TGTGCCAGCAGGCCGGGACTAGCGGCCTACGAGCAGTACTTC. This encodes CASRPGLAAYEQYF. Based on the CDR3 plus reference TRBV2 and TRBJ2-7, the full variable domain is EPEVTQTPSHQVTQMGQEVILRCVPISNHLYFYWYRQILGQKVEFLVSFYNNEISEKSEIFDDQFSVERPDGSNFTLKIRSTKLEDSAMYFCASRPGLAAYEQYFGPGTRLTVT.

The chain recombines TRBV6-5 with TRBJ2-7; the match to TRBD2 covers 10 bases. CDR3 length equals 16 residues. Germline assignment: CDR1 MNHEY and CDR2 SVGAGI. The V gene end was trimmed by 0 bases and the J gene end by 0 bases; junction bases not matched to a gene: 2. CDR3 sequence: CASSYSRTSGSYEQYF. The CDR3 DNA sequence: TGTGCCAGCAGTTACTCGAGGACTAGCGGCTCCTACGAGCAGTACTTC.

J is TRBJ2-7 and V is TRBV4-3; D gene unclear. The CDR3 runs 15 residues. Germline V gene lookup returns CDR1 LGHNA and CDR2 YSLEER. Trimming took off 1 base at V and 0 bases at J, with 10 bases between the two ends. The CDR3 sequence is CASSQGYSYSYEQYF. In nucleotides, the CDR3 is TGCGCCAGCAGCCAAGGTTACTCGTACTCCTACGAGCAGTACTTC.

This chain joins TRBV4-1 and TRBJ1-4, with TRBD1 matching over 7 bases. Germline V gene sequence: CDR1 MGHRA, CDR2 YSYEKL. With V trimmed by 5 bases and J by 4 bases, 7 bases remained unmatched. The CDR3 extends over 15 amino acids. CDR3 amino acids: CASSTRDRHNEKLFF. DNA for the CDR3: TGCGCCAGCAGCACCCGGGACAGACATAATGAAAAACTGTTTTTT.

In its sample, this clone was seen a few times. V usage is TRBV19 and J usage is TRBJ1-1; D is perhaps TRBD1 (5 bases). Trimming shortened V by 8 bases and J by 0 bases, and 13 bases separated the two germline ends. Germline lookup yields CDR1 LNHDA and CDR2 SQIVND (reference sequence). The CDR3 runs to 14 residues. CDR3 in amino acids: CASSYWGMNTEAFF. The CDR3 nucleotides are TGTGCCAGTTCGTATTGGGGGATGAACACTGAAGCTTTCTTT.

The chain recombines TRBV6-1 with TRBJ2-1, with TRBD2 matching 8 bases. Germline V gene data show CDR1 as MNHNS and CDR2 as SASEGT. V dropped 3 bases and J dropped 4; count of bases not matched to a gene: 5. The CDR3 sequence is 15 residues long. The CDR3 loop is CASSDLTGGYNEQFF. The CDR3 bases are TGTGCCAGCAGTGATCTGACGGGGGGGTACAATGAGCAGTTCTTC.

In its sample, this clone was seen once. The rearrangement uses TRBV7-9 and TRBJ1-2; no firm D call. The CDR3 runs to 16 residues. V was shortened by 1 base and J by 3 bases, with 15 bases between the two germline ends. Germline CDR1 SEHNR, CDR2 FQNEAQ (reference sequence). In nucleotides, the CDR3 is TGTGCCAGCAGCTTAGGTAGGGAAGAATATCACTATGGCTACACCTTC. This translates into CASSLGREEYHYGYTF.

The gene calls are TRBV7-9 and TRBJ2-1, with D maybe TRBD2 (6 bases). V was shortened by 5 bases and J by 8 bases, with 19 bases between the two germline ends. The CDR3 is made up of 15 amino acids. Germline assignment: CDR1 SEHNR and CDR2 FQNEAQ (reference sequence). CDR3 DNA sequence: TGTGCCAGCAGCCCCAGTGGGAGCGGGCCCGATGAGCAGTTCTTC. Translating gives CASSPSGSGPDEQFF.

The J gene is TRBJ2-7, the V gene TRBV6-6; 9 bases are shared with TRBD2. The germline V gene has CDR1 MNHNY and CDR2 SVGAGI (reference sequence). The length of the CDR3 is 14 residues. V lost 4 bases, J lost 4 bases, and 5 bases stayed unmatched. CDR3 region: CASSSRGRVYEQYF. The CDR3 bases are TGTGCCAGCAGTTCCCGCGGGAGGGTATACGAGCAGTACTTC.